The 24 T cell receptor beta chains in this list originate from one sample, sequenced in a study of blood T cell repertoires in COVID-19. Sequencing used immunoSEQ multiplex PCR; TCRdb keeps in-frame clones, though not all of them. The repertoire holds about 75,000 clones, with approximately 87% as singletons. Sequences were obtained from peripheral blood. The receptor set was obtained from a human donor in a cohort sampled during active COVID-19.

The chain recombines TRBV2 with TRBJ2-3; 8 positions match TRBD2. Germline V CDR1 and CDR2: SNHLY, FYNNEI. Germline trimming cut 6 bases from V and 0 bases from J; bases unmatched to any gene: 11. The CDR3 length is 17 residues. In DNA form, the CDR3 reads TGTGCCAGCAGCCCCGGGACTAGGGTTACTAGCACAGATACGCAGTATTTT. Its translation is CASSPGTRVTSTDTQYF. Looking up the rest from reference TRBV2 and TRBJ2-3 gives the full variable domain: EPEVTQTPSHQVTQMGQEVILRCVPISNHLYFYWYRQILGQKVEFLVSFYNNEISEKSEIFDDQFSVERPDGSNFTLKIRSTKLEDSAMYFCASSPGTRVTSTDTQYFGPGTRLTVL.

V and J are TRBV6-5 and TRBJ2-7; 12 bases fit TRBD2. CDR1 and CDR2 (germline): MNHEY, SVGAGI. This CDR3 has 15 amino acids. Trimming cost V 7 bases and J 4 bases; bases outside gene matches: 8. CDR3 DNA: TGTGCCAGCACCTGGGGACTAGCGGGCGCATACGAGCAGTACTTC. This translates into CASTWGLAGAYEQYF.

The chain carries TRBV28 and TRBJ2-7; a possible D gene is TRBD1 (6 bases). Trimming left V 5 bases short and J 5 bases short, with 13 bases between. The CDR3 length is 13 residues. The germline V gene encodes CDR1 MDHEN and CDR2 SYDVKM. CDR3 coding DNA: TGTGCCAGCAGTATTAGGGGGATGGACGAGCAGTACTTC. Protein: CASSIRGMDEQYF. Supplemented by reference TRBV28 and TRBJ2-7, the full variable domain reads DVKVTQSSRYLVKRTGEKVFLECVQDMDHENMFWYRQDPGLGLRLIYFSYDVKMKEKGDIPEGYSVSREKKERFSLILESASTNQTSMYLCASSIRGMDEQYFGPGTRLTVT.

The chain uses TRBV4-2 and TRBJ2-7; 10 bases align to TRBD2. The CDR3 spans 16 residues. The V gene end was trimmed by 0 bases and the J gene end by 1 base; junction bases not matched to a gene: 3. Germline CDR1 reads LGHNA; CDR2 reads YNFKEQ. The CDR3 DNA reads as TGTGCCAGCAGCCAAGACGGGACTAGCGCTTCCTACGAGCAGTACTTC. Protein sequence: CASSQDGTSASYEQYF.

This rearrangement joins TRBV7-6 to TRBJ2-7; 7 nucleotides align to TRBD1. The V segment lost 4 bases and the J segment 5 bases; nucleotides outside the gene matches: 5. This CDR3 has 13 amino acids. Germline CDR1 is SGHVS and CDR2 is FNYEAQ. The CDR3 DNA sequence: TGTGCCAGCAGCTCAGACAGGGACCACGAGCAGTACTTC. Translation: CASSSDRDHEQYF.

This rearrangement joins TRBV3-1 (or the pseudogene TRBV3-2) to TRBJ1-4; 10 bases agree with TRBD1. Germline V CDR1 and CDR2: LGHDT, YNNKEL (reference sequence). The CDR3 length is 16 residues. Trimming removed 2 bases from V and 5 bases from J; junction bases left unmatched: 5. The CDR3 sequence: CASSQRDRGKNEKLFF. The CDR3, as DNA: TGTGCCAGCAGCCAAAGGGACAGGGGCAAAAATGAAAAACTGTTTTTT.

This chain links TRBV7-9 with TRBJ2-7, with D uncertain. Germline V gene data show CDR1 as SEHNR and CDR2 as FQNEAQ (reference sequence). CDR3 length equals 12 residues. The V end lost 5 bases, the J end lost 3 bases, and 8 bases lay between the germline ends. The CDR3 sequence is CASSPRGYEQYF. In DNA form, the CDR3 reads TGTGCCAGCAGCCCACGAGGCTACGAGCAGTACTTC.

The genes are TRBV30 and TRBJ1-6; TRBD1 agrees at 7 bases. CDR3 length equals 15 residues. CDR1 and CDR2 (germline): GTSNPN, SVGIG (reference sequence). V dropped 3 bases and J dropped 7; count of bases not matched to a gene: 9. The CDR3: CAWSKGTVTNSPLHF. CDR3 DNA sequence: TGTGCCTGGAGCAAAGGGACAGTCACGAATTCACCCCTCCACTTT.

The gene calls are TRBV11-2 and TRBJ2-7; no clear D gene. CDR1 is SGHAT and CDR2 is FQNNGV in the germline V gene. The CDR3 has 11 residues. V was cut by 5 bases and J by 4 bases, with 6 bases left in between. The CDR3 DNA follows: TGTGCCAGCAGCGCCAGATACGAGCAGTACTTC. Translation: CASSARYEQYF.

This chain connects TRBV10-1 to TRBJ1-1; a weak D match, TRBD1 (6 bases). The CDR3 has 14 amino acids. The V gene lost 3 bases and the J gene lost 4 bases, with 12 bases spanning the gap. Germline V gene lookup returns CDR1 WNHNN and CDR2 SYGVQD (reference sequence). CDR3 coding DNA: TGCGCCAGCAGTGAACAGGGTTTGCCCACTGAAGCTTTCTTT. This gives the protein CASSEQGLPTEAFF.

This clone was found once. This rearrangement joins TRBV28 to TRBJ1-6; 7 bases are a match to TRBD1. The junction had 3 bases not matched to a gene; V was cut back by 6 bases and J by 4 bases. Germline V gives CDR1 MDHEN, CDR2 SYDVKM. CDR3 length: 14 amino acids. The CDR3 DNA is TGTGCCAGCAGATGGGACAGATATAATTCACCCCTCCACTTT. As protein: CASRWDRYNSPLHF.

A single count supports this clone. The chain recombines TRBV4-1 with TRBJ1-1; D remains unclear. Per germline, CDR1 MGHRA and CDR2 YSYEKL. This CDR3 has 13 amino acids. Between the trimmed V and J ends, which lost 6 bases and 3 bases, there was a span of 11 bases. The CDR3 loop reads CASSTPSYTEAFF. As DNA, the CDR3 is TGCGCCAGCAGTACCCCGAGCTACACTGAAGCTTTCTTT.

The rearrangement uses TRBV6-6 and TRBJ2-5, with D possibly being TRBD1 (6 bases). The germline gives CDR1 MNHNY, CDR2 SVGAGI (reference sequence). V was shortened by 6 bases and J by 1 base, with 9 bases between the two germline ends. The CDR3 consists of 13 residues. The CDR3 region has the DNA TGTGCCAGCAGAGACAGGATCCAAGAGACCCAGTACTTC. Translating it yields CASRDRIQETQYF.

V usage is TRBV3-1 (or the pseudogene TRBV3-2) and J usage is TRBJ2-4; the D gene is possibly TRBD2 (5 bases). The CDR3 consists of 18 residues. Germline CDR1 is LGHDT and CDR2 is YNNKEL (reference sequence). Trimming cost V 0 bases and J 6 bases, with 21 bases left between them. The CDR3 nucleotides read TGTGCCAGCAGCCAAGATCACGCAAGAGGGCCCGGAGGAAACATTCAGTACTTC. It codes for CASSQDHARGPGGNIQYF.

J is TRBJ1-6 and V is TRBV11-2; D not certain. The CDR3 has 18 amino acids. V lost 2 bases and J lost 2, with 16 bases in between. Germline V gene sequence: CDR1 SGHAT, CDR2 FQNNGV. The CDR3 loop reads CASSLRGPVWTYNSPLHF. For the CDR3, the DNA is TGTGCCAGCAGCTTAAGAGGGCCTGTGTGGACCTATAATTCACCCCTCCACTTT.

The V and J genes are TRBV28 and TRBJ2-7; 8 positions match TRBD2. After removal of 6 bases from V and 6 bases from J, the junction contained 13 bases not matched to a gene. CDR1 is MDHEN and CDR2 is SYDVKM in the germline V gene. CDR3 length equals 15 residues. In DNA form, the CDR3 reads TGTGCCAGCAGCCTCGACGGGAGGGACGGTACCGAGCAGTACTTC. It is translated as CASSLDGRDGTEQYF.

The V gene is TRBV14, the J gene TRBJ2-3; 9 bases are shared with TRBD1. Trimming at V came to 4 bases and at J to 2 bases, leaving 7 bases not matched to a gene. Germline CDR1 reads SGHDN; CDR2 reads FVKESK. This CDR3 has 16 amino acids. The CDR3 loop reads CASSPTGGTSTDTQYF. In nucleotides, the CDR3 is TGTGCCAGCAGCCCCACAGGGGGCACTTCCACAGATACGCAGTATTTT.

In its sample, this clone was seen a few times. J is TRBJ2-7 and V is TRBV11-2, with 7 bases lining up with TRBD2. V was clipped by 2 bases and J by 3 bases; unmatched bases: 4. Germline V gene data show CDR1 as SGHAT and CDR2 as FQNNGV. CDR3 length equals 14 residues. For the CDR3, the DNA is TGTGCCAGCAGCTTATCCAGCGGGGTCTACGAGCAGTACTTC. Translating it yields CASSLSSGVYEQYF.

The rearrangement links TRBV19 to TRBJ2-7; TRBD1 aligns across 7 bases. The CDR3 sequence is 17 residues long. V shed 5 bases, J shed 3 bases, and the junction held 16 bases outside the gene matches. The germline V gene encodes CDR1 LNHDA and CDR2 SQIVND (reference sequence). CDR3: CASSPTGYFTDLYEQYF. In nucleotides, the CDR3 is TGTGCCAGTAGTCCGACAGGGTATTTTACGGACCTCTACGAGCAGTACTTC.

The V gene is TRBV24-1, the J gene TRBJ1-5; no firm D call. The germline gives CDR1 KGHDR, CDR2 SFDVKD. V lost 0 bases to trimming and J lost 0 bases, with 5 bases between them. The CDR3 consists of 15 residues. CDR3 in DNA: TGTGCCACCAGTGATTTGAGGAGTAGCAATCAGCCCCAGCATTTT. Translated, it gives CATSDLRSSNQPQHF.

The V gene is TRBV3-1 (or the pseudogene TRBV3-2), the J gene TRBJ1-3, with 7 bases that match TRBD1. The CDR3 covers 15 residues. Germline values: CDR1 LGHDT, CDR2 YNNKEL (reference sequence). After removal of 4 bases from V and 4 bases from J, the junction contained 7 bases not matched to a gene. The CDR3 region has the DNA TGTGCCAGCAGCCCAGACAGGGCAAGGGGAAACACCATATATTTT. Translating it yields CASSPDRARGNTIYF.

This clone is a singleton in its sample. The chain has TRBV5-6 and TRBJ2-7; 7 bases line up with TRBD2. CDR1 SGHDT and CDR2 YYEEEE come from the germline V gene. Trimming cost V 3 bases and J 6 bases; bases outside gene matches: 12. The CDR3 is made up of 15 amino acids. CDR3 amino acids: CASSWGLTPVGEQYF. Written as DNA, the CDR3 is TGTGCCAGCAGCTGGGGACTAACCCCGGTCGGCGAGCAGTACTTC.

V and J are TRBV7-6 and TRBJ1-4, with D uncertain. The CDR3 covers 14 residues. V lost 2 bases and J lost 0, with 4 bases in between. Per germline, CDR1 SGHVS and CDR2 FNYEAQ. CDR3 in amino acids: CASSLSPTNEKLFF. In DNA, the CDR3 is TGTGCCAGCAGCTTATCTCCAACTAATGAAAAACTGTTTTTT. Full variable domain (missing parts from reference TRBV7-6 and TRBJ1-4): GAGVSQSPRYKVTKRGQDVALRCDPISGHVSLYWYRQALGQGPEFLTYFNYEAQQDKSGLPNDRFSAERPEGSISTLTIQRTEQRDSAMYRCASSLSPTNEKLFFGSGTQLSVL.

The chain couples TRBV19 to TRBJ1-4, with TRBD1 matching over 7 bases. Germline CDR1 and CDR2: LNHDA and SQIVND (reference sequence). The V gene end was trimmed by 7 bases and the J gene end by 6 bases; junction bases not matched to a gene: 8. This CDR3 contains 14 residues. The CDR3: CASNEARGDEKLFF. The CDR3 bases are TGTGCCAGTAACGAAGCCAGGGGGGATGAAAAACTGTTTTTT.